This entry is about one TCR beta chain. Its antigen is not known. This entry belongs to a study of identifying expanded T cells in peripheral blood. Study-level findings and limits: Across healthy donors, higher total template counts meant significantly greater two-week count variance.

Using immunoSEQ multiplex PCR, the repertoire was profiled, and TCRdb retains in-frame clones only, with some absent. The table includes under 100,000 clones, approximately 85% detected once. CDR1 and CDR2 from the germline V gene are SGHDT and YYEEEE. The V and J ends lost 6 bases and 7 bases respectively, with 12 bases between them. CDR3 length: 12 residues. No infections or other immune events were documented during collection. The receptor's source is a person aged 18 to 70 in good health. Sequencing was done on a sample of blood. The gene calls are TRBV5-6 and TRBJ2-3; possible D gene TRBD2, 5 bases. The CDR3 DNA sequence: TGTGCCAGCACCCTGTCGGGGTATACGCAGTATTTT. Translation: CASTLSGYTQYF.